A single sample is the source of the 32 T cell receptor beta chains below, sequenced in a study of CD8+ T cells in alopecia areata. As to treatment: oral pan-JAK inhibitor, 5-10 mg twice daily. After isolation, RNA underwent reverse transcription to generate cDNA as the sequencing template. Data came from immunoSEQ multiplex PCR; TCRdb stores just in-frame clones and leaves some out. The profile shows about 150,000 clones, roughly 54% of them singletons. This specimen was CD8+ T cells sorted from blood, taken at week 4, from a patient treated with tofacitinib. The receptors come from a human donor with alopecia areata.

This clone was recorded many times. This chain links TRBV11-2 with TRBJ2-1; 10 bases fit TRBD1. This CDR3 has 19 amino acids. The germline V gene encodes CDR1 SGHAT and CDR2 FQNNGV. J was trimmed by 4 bases and V by 7 bases; bases with no gene match: 19. This CDR3 reads CASTPSYMGGTGVYNEQFF. The CDR3 bases are TGTGCCAGCACCCCATCCTACATGGGTGGGACAGGGGTGTACAATGAGCAGTTCTTC. The entire variable domain, with the rest obtained from reference TRBV11-2 and TRBJ2-1, is as follows: EAGVAQSPRYKIIEKRQSVAFWCNPISGHATLYWYQQILGQGPKLLIQFQNNGVVDDSQLPKDRFSAERLKGVDSTLKIQPAKLEDSAVYLCASTPSYMGGTGVYNEQFFGPGTRLTVL.

The gene calls are TRBV4-1 and TRBJ1-1, with no clear D. CDR1 MGHRA and CDR2 YSYEKL come from the germline V gene. V dropped 1 base and J dropped 2 bases, with 8 bases sitting between them. CDR3 size: 14 residues. The CDR3 reads CASSQGGRNTEAFF. CDR3 DNA: TGCGCCAGCAGCCAAGGAGGCAGAAACACTGAAGCTTTCTTT.

V is TRBV7-2 and J is TRBJ2-1; 10 bases line up with TRBD2. This CDR3 comprises 17 residues. V lost 1 base to trimming and J lost 2 bases; unmatched junction nucleotides: 5. From germline, CDR1 is SGHTA and CDR2 FQGNSA. In DNA, the CDR3 is TGTGCCAGCAGCTTAGAAGCCGGACTAGCGGCCTACAATGAGCAGTTCTTC. It specifies CASSLEAGLAAYNEQFF.

This clone has just a few counts. The CDR3 loop reads CASEGGGLGYTF. The CDR3 DNA reads as TGTGCCAGCGAAGGAGGGGGCCTTGGCTACACCTTC. This chain joins TRBV2 and TRBJ1-2; 7 bases fit TRBD1. V lost 8 bases, J lost 7 bases, and 7 bases stayed unmatched. The CDR3 is 12 residues long. From germline, CDR1 is SNHLY and CDR2 FYNNEI.

This chain joins TRBV7-8 and TRBJ2-7; 7 bases agree with TRBD1. Germline V lookup: CDR1 SGHVS, CDR2 FQNEAQ. This CDR3 has 14 amino acids. The V and J ends lost 7 bases and 7 bases, in that order; junction bases with no gene match: 13. The CDR3 DNA sequence: TGTGCCAGCACCTTGGAAAGGGGGCCTAGAGAGCAGTACTTC. The encoded protein is CASTLERGPREQYF.

The V and J genes are TRBV28 and TRBJ2-7, with TRBD2 matching over 9 bases. The J segment lost 3 bases and the V segment lost 2 bases, leaving 5 bases of the junction unmatched. CDR3 size: 15 residues. CDR1 and CDR2 (germline): MDHEN, SYDVKM. The DNA of the CDR3 is TGTGCCAGCAGTTTACTAGCGGGGAATGTCTACGAGCAGTACTTC. It translates to CASSLLAGNVYEQYF.

The chain couples TRBV27 to TRBJ2-1, with D unresolved. The V end lost 2 bases, the J end lost 8 bases, and 7 bases lay between the germline ends. Germline assignment: CDR1 MNHEY and CDR2 SMNVEV (reference sequence). The CDR3 has 12 amino acids. CDR3 residues: CASSLGVDEQFF. The CDR3 DNA reads TGTGCCAGCAGTTTAGGGGTGGATGAGCAGTTCTTC.

This clone was picked up a small number of times. CDR3 loop: CSVQEPSYEQYF. The DNA of the CDR3 is TGCAGCGTACAGGAACCCTCCTACGAGCAGTACTTC. V gene TRBV29-1 combines with J gene TRBJ2-5; D perhaps matches TRBD1 (5 bases). The DNA end is more similar to TRBJ2-7, so the J call may be wrong. The CDR3 is 12 amino acids. Per the germline V gene, CDR1 is SQVTM and CDR2 is ANQGSEA.

The chain links TRBV7-2 to TRBJ2-1; D not resolved. The CDR3 consists of 13 residues. V lost 2 bases and J lost 12, with 14 bases in between. Germline CDR1 is SGHTA and CDR2 is FQGNSA. This chain's CDR3 is CASSLILRPRQFF. DNA of the CDR3: TGTGCCAGCAGCTTAATACTACGGCCCAGGCAGTTCTTC.

The CDR3 here is CASSPKRQGANYGYTF. The CDR3 nucleotides are TGTGCCAGCAGCCCGAAACGACAGGGGGCTAACTATGGCTACACCTTC. The rearrangement links TRBV7-9 to TRBJ1-2; 9 nucleotides agree with TRBD1. Germline CDR1 and CDR2: SEHNR and FQNEAQ (reference sequence). The CDR3 is made up of 16 amino acids. J gave up 0 bases and V 5 bases, and 7 bases lay outside the gene matches.

This sequence joins TRBV19 and TRBJ2-1, with D possibly TRBD2 on 5 matching bases. V shed 8 bases and J shed 0 bases, with 8 bases lying between them. Germline assignment: CDR1 LNHDA and CDR2 SQIVND (reference sequence). The CDR3 is made up of 13 amino acids. CDR3 DNA: TGTGCCAGTGAGGACTTCTCCTACAATGAGCAGTTCTTC. Translation gives CASEDFSYNEQFF.

CDR3 amino acids: CSGEDTNYGYTF. CDR3 in DNA: TGCAGCGGGGAAGACACAAACTATGGCTACACCTTC. The gene calls are TRBV29-1 and TRBJ1-2; the D is unclear. Per the germline V gene, CDR1 is SQVTM and CDR2 is ANQGSEA. This CDR3 is built from 12 residues. Trimming stripped 7 bases from V and 2 bases from J, with 11 bases between.

This sequence joins TRBV30 and TRBJ2-7; the D gene is possibly TRBD2 (6 bases). V gave up 2 bases and J gave up 0 bases, with 8 bases separating them. From germline, CDR1 is GTSNPN and CDR2 SVGIG (reference sequence). The CDR3 sequence is 13 residues long. CDR3 region: CAWSFSGSYEQYF. DNA of the CDR3: TGTGCCTGGAGTTTTAGCGGCTCCTACGAGCAGTACTTC. Together with reference TRBV30 and TRBJ2-7, the CDR3 gives the full variable domain: SQTIHQWPATLVQPVGSPLSLECTVEGTSNPNLYWYRQAAGRGLQLLFYSVGIGQISSEVPQNLSASRPQDRQFILSSKKLLLSDSGFYLCAWSFSGSYEQYFGPGTRLTVT.

The chain carries TRBV2 and TRBJ1-1; D is unresolved. With 2 bases removed from V and 5 bases from J, the gap between germline ends came to 6 bases. CDR1 SNHLY and CDR2 FYNNEI come from the germline V gene. CDR3 length: 12 amino acids. The CDR3: CASSETGTEAFF. The CDR3 nucleotides read TGTGCCAGCAGTGAAACGGGGACTGAAGCTTTCTTT.

V is TRBV5-4 and J is TRBJ1-1, with a possible D match to TRBD1 (6 bases). The length of the CDR3 is 16 residues. The germline gives CDR1 SGHNT, CDR2 YYREEE (reference sequence). V gave up 4 bases and J gave up 0 bases, with 16 bases separating them. CDR3 nucleotide sequence: TGTGCCAGCAGCCAAAACAACAGGGACATGAACACTGAAGCTTTCTTT. As protein: CASSQNNRDMNTEAFF.

V gene TRBV29-1 combines with J gene TRBJ2-1; the match to TRBD2 covers 9 bases. Trimming cost V 4 bases and J 7 bases; bases outside gene matches: 11. Per germline, CDR1 SQVTM and CDR2 ANQGSEA. This CDR3 contains 15 residues. DNA for the CDR3: TGCAGCGTTGTCCCTGGCGGGGGGGCGTGGAATGAGCAGTTCTTC. This sequence encodes CSVVPGGGAWNEQFF.

The chain carries TRBV15 and TRBJ2-1, with a weak D call TRBD2 (5 bases). Germline-derived CDR1 and CDR2 are LNHNV and YYDKDF (reference sequence). The CDR3 totals 14 residues. Trimming took 0 bases from V and 9 from J, leaving 12 bases between them. The CDR3 DNA is TGTGCCACCAGCAGAGATGGTAGCGACGGTGAGCAGTTCTTC. It is translated as CATSRDGSDGEQFF. Filled out from reference TRBV15 and TRBJ2-1, the complete variable domain reads DAMVIQNPRYQVTQFGKPVTLSCSQTLNHNVMYWYQQKSSQAPKLLFHYYDKDFNNEADTPDNFQSRRPNTSFCFLDIRSPGLGDTAMYLCATSRDGSDGEQFFGPGTRLTVL.

This clone has just a few counts. The rearrangement uses TRBV29-1 and TRBJ2-7; a weak D match, TRBD1 (6 bases). V gave up 1 base and J gave up 2 bases, with 15 bases separating them. CDR1 and CDR2 (germline): SQVTM, ANQGSEA. There are 15 residues in the CDR3. The CDR3 nucleotides read TGCAGCGTTGAAGTGACTCAAAGGGGGACCTACGAGCAGTACTTC. This codes for CSVEVTQRGTYEQYF.

J is TRBJ2-6 and V is TRBV6-5; D unclear. This CDR3 has 15 amino acids. Germline V gene data show CDR1 as MNHEY and CDR2 as SVGAGI. Trimming removed 4 bases from V and 0 bases from J, with 7 bases in between. CDR3 bases: TGTGCCAGCAGTTTCCTACCCTCTGGGGCCAACGTCCTGACTTTC. Protein: CASSFLPSGANVLTF.

This chain connects TRBV11-2 to TRBJ2-4; no reliable D call. Germline-derived CDR1 and CDR2 are SGHAT and FQNNGV. Trimming took 5 bases from V and 0 from J, leaving 14 bases between them. The CDR3 extends over 16 amino acids. The CDR3 DNA follows: TGTGCCAGCAGCCTCCGTAGGACCTCAGCCAAAAACATTCAGTACTTC. Translating it yields CASSLRRTSAKNIQYF.

The chain joins TRBV11-2 to TRBJ2-2, with D unresolved. V lost 3 bases to trimming and J lost 8 bases, with 10 bases between them. The CDR3 totals 13 residues. Germline CDR1 reads SGHAT; CDR2 reads FQNNGV. CDR3 loop: CASSFLVKGELFF. CDR3 nucleotide sequence: TGTGCCAGCAGCTTCCTGGTTAAGGGGGAGCTGTTTTTT. Full variable domain (outside the CDR3, taken from reference TRBV11-2 and TRBJ2-2): EAGVAQSPRYKIIEKRQSVAFWCNPISGHATLYWYQQILGQGPKLLIQFQNNGVVDDSQLPKDRFSAERLKGVDSTLKIQPAKLEDSAVYLCASSFLVKGELFFGEGSRLTVL.

The J gene is TRBJ2-3, the V gene TRBV29-1; TRBD1 aligns across 12 bases. The CDR3 spans 16 residues. The V segment lost 4 bases and the J segment 1 base; nucleotides outside the gene matches: 6. CDR1 is SQVTM and CDR2 is ANQGSEA in the germline V gene. The CDR3 protein is CSVGGTGGMGTDTQYF. CDR3 in DNA: TGCAGCGTTGGAGGGACAGGGGGCATGGGCACAGATACGCAGTATTTT.

V is TRBV27 and J is TRBJ2-6, with TRBD1 matching 7 bases. V shed 3 bases and J 0 bases; nucleotides not matched to a gene: 5. CDR1 and CDR2 (germline): MNHEY, SMNVEV (reference sequence). This CDR3 comprises 17 residues. For the CDR3, the DNA is TGTGCCAGCAGTTTTGTAGGGGGCCCCTCTGGGGCCAACGTCCTGACTTTC. It is translated as CASSFVGGPSGANVLTF.

The V call is TRBV5-1, the J call TRBJ1-5; possibly TRBD1 for D (6 bases). V lost 0 bases and J 6 bases, leaving 10 bases between the germline ends. Germline CDR1 SGHRS, CDR2 YFSETQ. The CDR3 sequence is 14 residues long. The CDR3 DNA reads TGCGCCAGCAGCTTGGAAGGGGGTATTCAGCCCCAGCATTTT. It specifies CASSLEGGIQPQHF.

This clone was observed a handful of times. The CDR3 is CASSIDREEPQHF. DNA for the CDR3: TGTGCCAGTAGTATCGACAGGGAAGAGCCCCAGCATTTT. The chain couples TRBV19 to TRBJ1-5; 7 nucleotides match TRBD1. CDR3 length: 13 residues. The V segment lost 3 bases and the J segment 8 bases; nucleotides outside the gene matches: 4. Germline loops: CDR1 LNHDA, CDR2 SQIVND (reference sequence). The full variable domain, with the rest looked up from reference TRBV19 and TRBJ1-5, is DGGITQSPKYLFRKEGQNVTLSCEQNLNHDAMYWYRQDPGQGLRLIYYSQIVNDFQKGDIAEGYSVSREKKESFPLTVTSAQKNPTAFYLCASSIDREEPQHFGDGTRLSIL.

This rearrangement joins TRBV13 to TRBJ2-7, with D perhaps being TRBD1 or TRBD2 (5 bases each). This CDR3 is 15 amino acids long. CDR1 is PRHDT, CDR2 FYEKMQ, per germline (reference sequence). V was pared by 3 bases and J by 1 base, with 13 bases between. DNA of the CDR3: TGTGCCAGCAGCTTTACAGGACTTCTTTCCTACGAGCAGTACTTC. This codes for CASSFTGLLSYEQYF.

The rearrangement joins TRBV27 to TRBJ2-5; weak D call: TRBD2 (5 bases). The CDR3 spans 12 residues. Trimming took 10 bases from V and 1 from J, leaving 10 bases between them. Per germline, CDR1 MNHEY and CDR2 SMNVEV (reference sequence). CDR3: CATGGLQETQYF. CDR3 nucleotide sequence: TGTGCCACCGGCGGACTCCAAGAGACCCAGTACTTC.

This clone has more than one count but fewer than ten. The V gene is TRBV5-6, the J gene TRBJ1-2, with D hard to call. This CDR3 is built from 16 residues. Deletions cut 4 bases from V and 7 bases from J, with 23 bases between. Germline CDR1 is SGHDT and CDR2 is YYEEEE. The CDR3 sequence: CASSPSPPGMRRGYTF. The CDR3 nucleotides are TGTGCCAGCAGCCCCAGCCCACCCGGGATGAGACGTGGCTACACCTTC.

J is TRBJ2-4 and V is TRBV11-2; D might be TRBD2 (5 bases). In germline, CDR1 is SGHAT, CDR2 FQNNGV. The length of the CDR3 is 18 residues. V dropped 4 bases and J dropped 0 bases, with 19 bases sitting between them. This CDR3 is CASSSSPSSEIAKNIQYF. DNA for the CDR3: TGTGCCAGCAGCTCTAGCCCCTCTTCGGAGATAGCCAAAAACATTCAGTACTTC.

The chain links TRBV5-6 to TRBJ2-1, with a tentative D call TRBD2 (6 bases). The germline V gene has CDR1 SGHDT and CDR2 YYEEEE. With 3 bases removed from V and 0 bases from J, the gap between germline ends came to 16 bases. This CDR3 has 17 residues. In nucleotides, the CDR3 is TGTGCCAGCAGCTATACCTACGGGGGTGACTCCTACAATGAGCAGTTCTTC. It codes for CASSYTYGGDSYNEQFF.

This clone was counted between two and nine times. This chain connects TRBV13 to TRBJ2-5, with a weak D call TRBD1 (5 bases). The CDR3 runs 14 residues. V gave up 5 bases and J gave up 2 bases, with 12 bases separating them. Germline V CDR1 and CDR2: PRHDT, FYEKMQ (reference sequence). CDR3 bases: TGTGCCAGCAGCAAGGGGCTACTTCAAGAGACCCAGTACTTC. Translated: CASSKGLLQETQYF.

The chain uses TRBV25-1 and TRBJ2-7; 8 positions agree with TRBD2. The CDR3 contains 12 residues. CDR1 and CDR2 from the germline V gene are MGHDK and SYGVNS. V shed 7 bases, J shed 3 bases, and the junction held 2 bases outside the gene matches. CDR3 in amino acids: CASMSGGYEQYF. Here the CDR3 DNA reads TGTGCCAGCATGAGCGGGGGCTACGAGCAGTACTTC.